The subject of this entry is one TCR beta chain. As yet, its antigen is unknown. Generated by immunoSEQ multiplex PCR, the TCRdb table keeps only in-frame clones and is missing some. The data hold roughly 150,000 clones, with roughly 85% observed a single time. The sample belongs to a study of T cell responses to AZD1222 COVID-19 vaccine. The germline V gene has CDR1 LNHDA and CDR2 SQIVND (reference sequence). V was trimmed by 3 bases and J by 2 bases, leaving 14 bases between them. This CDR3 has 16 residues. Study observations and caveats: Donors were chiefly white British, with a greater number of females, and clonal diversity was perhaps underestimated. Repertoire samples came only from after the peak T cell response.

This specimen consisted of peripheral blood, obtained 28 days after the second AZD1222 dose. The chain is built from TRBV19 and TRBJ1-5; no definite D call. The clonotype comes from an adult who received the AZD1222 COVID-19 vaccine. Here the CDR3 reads CASSMWATFGNQPQHF. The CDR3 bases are TGTGCCAGTAGTATGTGGGCGACCTTCGGCAATCAGCCCCAGCATTTT.